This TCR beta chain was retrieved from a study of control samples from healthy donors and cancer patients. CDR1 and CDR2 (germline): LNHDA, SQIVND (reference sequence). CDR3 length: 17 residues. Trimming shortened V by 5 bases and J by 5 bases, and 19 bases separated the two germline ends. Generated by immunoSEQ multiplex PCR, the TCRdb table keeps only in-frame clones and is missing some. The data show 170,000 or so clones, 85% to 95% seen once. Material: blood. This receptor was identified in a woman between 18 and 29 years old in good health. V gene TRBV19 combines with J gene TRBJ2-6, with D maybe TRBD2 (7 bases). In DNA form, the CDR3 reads TGTGCCAGTAGTTCTGCGGGGGCGTCAGCTTGGGCCAACGTCCTGACTTTC. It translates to CASSSAGASAWANVLTF.